One sample yielded the 20 T cell receptor beta chains listed below, sequenced in a study of a mutant IDH1 vaccine in newly diagnosed glioma (dated by TCRdb to the early 2020s). Library prep was done by the immunoSEQ multiplex PCR assay. Drawn from immuneACCESS, this table holds only the in-frame rearrangements with V and J called that TCRdb kept. Clones are partly lost; checked studies trace under half to an unresolved V gene and leave the rest unexplained. Here the sample has 12,000 or so clones; roughly 84% occur a single time. The top ten clones comprise over 4.5% of the sample. Their specific antigens are unknown. The time point label, read with the paper, signifies: week 5, during vaccination. Each vaccine dose, consisting of 300 ug of a 20-mer mutant IDH1 peptide in Montanide, was administered subcutaneously with topical imiquimod. This specimen was PBMCs, taken from a glioma patient whose treatment included an IDH1 peptide vaccine. Receptors were obtained from a woman in her thirties or forties with glioma. Some clones in this sample may be carry-over from other donors' samples.

V gene TRBV19 combines with J gene TRBJ1-6; 8 bases match TRBD1. CDR3 length: 18 residues. Germline CDR1 is LNHDA and CDR2 is SQIVND (reference sequence). After removal of 4 bases from V and 10 bases from J, the junction contained 18 bases not matched to a gene. The CDR3 nucleotides are TGTGCCAGTAGTACCACTACGCCATTCGGACAGGGACGGTCACCCCTCCACTTT. Translated, it gives CASSTTTPFGQGRSPLHF.

In this sample, this clone turned up once. V and J are TRBV5-1 and TRBJ1-4; D perhaps matches TRBD1 (6 bases). Germline values: CDR1 SGHRS, CDR2 YFSETQ. The CDR3 is 14 residues long. V shed 4 bases and J shed 6 bases, with 13 bases lying between them. As DNA, the CDR3 is TGCGCCAGCAGCCCTGGACAGCCGCATGAAAAACTGTTTTTT. Translation: CASSPGQPHEKLFF.

The chain links TRBV19 to TRBJ2-7, with 11 bases identical to TRBD2. The length of the CDR3 is 14 residues. Germline CDR1 and CDR2: LNHDA and SQIVND (reference sequence). After removal of 5 bases from V and 4 bases from J, the junction contained 4 bases not matched to a gene. This chain's CDR3 is CASSRLAGYYEQYF. The DNA for the CDR3 is TGTGCCAGTAGTCGACTAGCGGGATATTACGAGCAGTACTTC.

A note on this clone: An end of the junction differs from the germline gene, which may be a read error. The chain combines TRBV10-3 with TRBJ2-7; D perhaps matches TRBD2 (6 bases). CDR3 size: 13 residues. The V gene's germline CDR1 is ENHRY and CDR2 SYGVKD. CDR3 loop: CAISESARDQQHF. CDR3 sequence (DNA): TGTGCCATCAGTGAGTCGGCGCGGGACCAACAACACTTC.

This rearrangement joins TRBV29-1 to TRBJ1-2; D is ambiguous. Trimming removed 7 bases from V and 3 bases from J, with 6 bases in between. The V gene's germline CDR1 is SQVTM and CDR2 ANQGSEA. The CDR3 covers 10 residues. The CDR3 protein is CSAGDYGYTF. The CDR3, as DNA: TGCAGCGCTGGGGACTATGGCTACACCTTC.

This clone came up once. This chain connects TRBV5-1 to TRBJ1-1; possibly TRBD1 for D (5 bases). Trimming removed 4 bases from V and 0 bases from J, with 13 bases in between. This CDR3 is built from 15 residues. Germline-derived CDR1 and CDR2 are SGHRS and YFSETQ. This chain's CDR3 is CASSPDGQVNTEAFF. The DNA of the CDR3 is TGCGCCAGCAGCCCGGACGGACAAGTGAACACTGAAGCTTTCTTT. The full variable domain, with the rest looked up from reference TRBV5-1 and TRBJ1-1, is KAGVTQTPRYLIKTRGQQVTLSCSPISGHRSVSWYQQTPGQGLQFLFEYFSETQRNKGNFPGRFSGRQFSNSRSEMNVSTLELGDSALYLCASSPDGQVNTEAFFGQGTRLTVV.

The V and J genes are TRBV5-4 and TRBJ1-3; possible D gene TRBD1, 6 bases. CDR3 length: 16 residues. Trimming took 6 bases from V and 2 from J, leaving 18 bases between them. Germline V gene sequence: CDR1 SGHNT, CDR2 YYREEE (reference sequence). CDR3 nucleotide sequence: TGTGCCAGCACCACCGAACCAACAGGGCCTGGAAACACCATATATTTT. Translation: CASTTEPTGPGNTIYF. The variable domain in full, completed from reference TRBV5-4 and TRBJ1-3, reads ETGVTQSPTHLIKTRGQQVTLRCSSQSGHNTVSWYQQALGQGPQFIFQYYREEENGRGNFPPRFSGLQFPNYSSELNVNALELDDSALYLCASTTEPTGPGNTIYFGEGSWLTVV.

The J gene is TRBJ2-7, the V gene TRBV7-2, with D possibly TRBD2 on 6 matching bases. This CDR3 is 15 amino acids long. V was shortened by 0 bases and J by 2 bases, with 11 bases between the two germline ends. Germline CDR1 SGHTA, CDR2 FQGNSA. CDR3 nucleotide sequence: TGTGCCAGCAGCTTAGCGGGGGACTTAGCCTACGAGCAGTACTTC. Translation gives CASSLAGDLAYEQYF. Filled out from reference TRBV7-2 and TRBJ2-7, the complete variable domain reads GAGVSQSPSNKVTEKGKDVELRCDPISGHTALYWYRQSLGQGLEFLIYFQGNSAPDKSGLPSDRFSAERTGGSVSTLTIQRTQQEDSAVYLCASSLAGDLAYEQYFGPGTRLTVT.

This chain joins TRBV14 and TRBJ1-1; D unresolved. The CDR3 has 14 residues. With 4 bases removed from V and 4 bases from J, the gap between germline ends came to 13 bases. Germline loops: CDR1 SGHDN, CDR2 FVKESK. CDR3 DNA: TGTGCCAGCAGCCGACTTTCCGGAGGCACTGAAGCTTTCTTT. Translating it yields CASSRLSGGTEAFF.

The gene calls are TRBV30 and TRBJ1-1; tentatively, D is TRBD1 (6 bases). Germline V gene sequence: CDR1 GTSNPN, CDR2 SVGIG (reference sequence). Trimming stripped 2 bases from V and 1 base from J, with 8 bases between. The CDR3 is 13 residues long. The CDR3 loop reads CAWSRGQNTEAFF. The CDR3 DNA sequence: TGTGCCTGGAGTCGGGGACAGAACACTGAAGCTTTCTTT.

This clone is medium-sized within its sample. V gene TRBV7-6 combines with J gene TRBJ2-7, with unresolved D. The CDR3 is made up of 13 amino acids. The V end lost 5 bases, the J end lost 4 bases, and 12 bases lay between the germline ends. Germline CDR1 is SGHVS and CDR2 is FNYEAQ. CDR3 sequence: CASSTRPSYEQYF. For the CDR3, the DNA is TGTGCCAGCAGCACAAGGCCCTCTTACGAGCAGTACTTC.

This clone occurred a few times. The rearrangement uses TRBV6-1 and TRBJ1-1; a weak D match, TRBD1 (5 bases). The CDR3 loop spans 14 amino acids. V gave up 2 bases and J gave up 4 bases, with 11 bases separating them. The germline V gene has CDR1 MNHNS and CDR2 SASEGT. The CDR3 DNA sequence: TGTGCCAGCAGTGAACGGGGGGGAAGCACTGAAGCTTTCTTT. Translated: CASSERGGSTEAFF.

The chain recombines TRBV27 with TRBJ2-7; D is possibly TRBD1 (5 bases). There are 16 residues in the CDR3. Trimming left V 0 bases short and J 0 bases short, with 12 bases between. Per germline, CDR1 MNHEY and CDR2 SMNVEV (reference sequence). This chain's CDR3 is CASSLSAGQSSYEQYF. The CDR3 nucleotides read TGTGCCAGCAGTTTATCAGCAGGGCAAAGCTCCTACGAGCAGTACTTC.

This rearrangement joins TRBV11-2 to TRBJ1-1; D possibly corresponds to TRBD1 (5 bases). The CDR3 length is 15 residues. From germline, CDR1 is SGHAT and CDR2 FQNNGV. V gave up 0 bases and J gave up 5 bases, with 13 bases separating them. DNA for the CDR3: TGTGCCAGCAGCTTAGATAGCCAGGGTTGGACTGAAGCTTTCTTT. This gives the protein CASSLDSQGWTEAFF.

Points on this clone: A junction boundary mismatches the germline segment, possibly from a read error. This CDR3 is CASSLQGGNQPQNF. CDR3 nucleotides: TGTGCCAGCAGTTTACAGGGTGGCAATCAGCCCCAGAATTTT. The chain couples TRBV27 to TRBJ1-5, with D possibly being TRBD1 (5 bases). Germline V lookup: CDR1 MNHEY, CDR2 SMNVEV (reference sequence). This CDR3 has 14 amino acids.

V is TRBV5-1 and J is TRBJ1-3; 12 positions match TRBD1. The germline V gene encodes CDR1 SGHRS and CDR2 YFSETQ. The CDR3 consists of 19 residues. V lost 4 bases to trimming and J lost 2 bases; unmatched junction nucleotides: 13. The CDR3 is CASSLGTGGYLSPGNTIYF. Here the CDR3 DNA reads TGCGCCAGCAGCCTTGGGACAGGGGGCTACCTCTCCCCTGGAAACACCATATATTTT.

This clone was seen a single time. The chain is built from TRBV5-6 and TRBJ1-1; D is ambiguous. Germline V gene lookup returns CDR1 SGHDT and CDR2 YYEEEE. CDR3 length: 13 residues. The ends were cut back, 0 bases at V and 2 bases at J, with 5 bases in the middle. CDR3 sequence (DNA): TGTGCCAGCAGCTTGGGGGCAAACACTGAAGCTTTCTTT. Translating gives CASSLGANTEAFF. Together with reference TRBV5-6 and TRBJ1-1, the CDR3 gives the full variable domain: DAGVTQSPTHLIKTRGQQVTLRCSPKSGHDTVSWYQQALGQGPQFIFQYYEEEERQRGNFPDRFSGHQFPNYSSELNVNALLLGDSALYLCASSLGANTEAFFGQGTRLTVV.

This chain uses TRBV18 with TRBJ1-1, with 8 positions matching TRBD1. Germline trimming cut 3 bases from V and 4 bases from J; bases unmatched to any gene: 4. This CDR3 is 14 amino acids long. Per the germline V gene, CDR1 is KGHSH and CDR2 is LQKENI. The CDR3 reads CASSPNRGGTEAFF. The CDR3 DNA reads as TGTGCCAGCTCACCGAACAGGGGGGGCACTGAAGCTTTCTTT.

The V gene is TRBV7-9, the J gene TRBJ2-7, with D possibly TRBD2 on 5 matching bases. Germline V gives CDR1 SEHNR, CDR2 FQNEAQ (reference sequence). The CDR3 is made up of 13 amino acids. Deletions cut 0 bases from V and 5 bases from J, with 8 bases between. CDR3 loop: CASSLAGAHEQYF. The CDR3 DNA follows: TGTGCCAGCAGCTTAGCGGGAGCCCACGAGCAGTACTTC.

This sequence joins TRBV5-1 and TRBJ2-7, with D possibly TRBD1 on 6 matching bases. The length of the CDR3 is 14 residues. Germline V gene lookup returns CDR1 SGHRS and CDR2 YFSETQ. V was trimmed by 4 bases and J by 3 bases, leaving 14 bases between them. Here the CDR3 reads CASSHTQGFYEQYF. CDR3 coding DNA: TGCGCCAGCAGCCACACACAGGGATTCTACGAGCAGTACTTC.